This passage covers 18 T cell receptor beta chains from one sample sequenced in a study of T-cell reconstitution after alpha-beta-depleted transplantation in children. Regarding the study as a whole: One year post-transplant, T-cell counts and diversity were largely derived from T cells produced anew.

Unique molecular identifiers were incorporated when the TCRbeta library was constructed. A single record per CDR3 protein comes from TCRdb applying MiXCR to the PCR reads. The sample lists 330,000 or so distinct CDR3 sequences, 7.5% to 9% occurring once. Antigens of these TCRs are unknown. The sequences come from peripheral blood, collected 360 days after TCRalphabeta/CD19-depleted stem cell transplant. The origin of the receptors is a female patient between 2 and 10 years old who had a stem cell transplant for Fanconi anemia, so the T cells may come from the graft donor.

This clonotype was found many times. This rearrangement joins TRBV12-3 or TRBV12-4 to TRBJ2-7; D is unclear. Trimming stripped 5 bases from V and 1 base from J, with 15 bases between. This CDR3 has 15 amino acids. The CDR3 DNA reads TGTGCCAGCAGTACCACCAAAACCGGGTCCTACGAGCAGTACTTC. Its protein is CASSTTKTGSYEQYF.

This clonotype was picked up many times. V and J are TRBV7-9 and TRBJ2-2; unclear D gene. Per the germline V gene, CDR1 is SEHNR and CDR2 is FQNEAQ (reference sequence). CDR3 length: 12 residues. Trimming took off 5 bases at V and 3 bases at J, with 4 bases between the two ends. The CDR3 region is CASSHDTGELFF. For the CDR3, the DNA is TGTGCCAGCAGCCACGACACCGGGGAGCTGTTTTTT.

The table lists this clonotype with many counts. The gene calls are TRBV3-1 and TRBJ2-4; D gene unclear. Germline values: CDR1 LGHDT, CDR2 YNNKEL (reference sequence). Trimming left V 0 bases short and J 4 bases short, with 4 bases between. CDR3 length: 13 amino acids. CDR3 residues: CASSQDGKNIQYF. DNA for the CDR3: TGTGCCAGCAGCCAAGATGGGAAAAACATTCAGTACTTC.

This sequence joins TRBV6-5 and TRBJ1-1; 7 bases map to TRBD1. With V trimmed by 6 bases and J by 6 bases, 10 bases remained unmatched. The germline CDR1 and CDR2 sequences are MNHEY and SVGAGI. This CDR3 is 14 amino acids long. CDR3 DNA: TGTGCCAGCAGCCGAGGGGGCCCGGAGGCTGAAGCTTTCTTT. It yields the protein CASSRGGPEAEAFF.

There are many counts of this clonotype. The rearrangement joins TRBV3-1 to TRBJ2-7; possibly TRBD1 for D (5 bases). CDR3 length equals 14 residues. V dropped 3 bases and J dropped 2 bases, with 11 bases sitting between them. Germline-derived CDR1 and CDR2 are LGHDT and YNNKEL (reference sequence). As DNA, the CDR3 is TGTGCCAGCAGCCAGGGCAGGGTCGCCTACGAGCAGTACTTC. Protein sequence: CASSQGRVAYEQYF.

The rearrangement uses TRBV5-6 and TRBJ2-5; D possibly corresponds to TRBD1 (5 bases). There are 16 residues in the CDR3. Trimming took off 1 base at V and 2 bases at J, with 15 bases between the two ends. Germline CDR1 is SGHDT and CDR2 is YYEEEE. In DNA, the CDR3 is TGTGCCAGCAGCTTGAGGGGCTTCCCGACACAAGAGACCCAGTACTTC. Its protein is CASSLRGFPTQETQYF.

This clonotype was seen more than once but under ten times. This rearrangement joins TRBV18 to TRBJ1-3; 8 nucleotides match TRBD1. Germline V gene data show CDR1 as KGHSH and CDR2 as LQKENI. Germline trimming cut 0 bases from V and 0 bases from J; bases unmatched to any gene: 10. This CDR3 has 19 amino acids. Here the CDR3 DNA reads TGTGCCAGCTCACCACCTTCCGCAGGGGGCGACATCTCTGGAAACACCATATATTTT. Amino acids: CASSPPSAGGDISGNTIYF.

This clonotype has a handful of counts. The rearrangement uses TRBV7-6 and TRBJ2-7; no firm D call. The ends were cut back, 5 bases at V and 1 base at J, with 12 bases in the middle. The CDR3 contains 14 residues. Germline V gene data show CDR1 as SGHVS and CDR2 as FNYEAQ. Here the CDR3 reads CASSPLAESYEQYF. CDR3 in DNA: TGTGCCAGCAGCCCGCTCGCTGAATCCTACGAGCAGTACTTC. The full variable domain, rest sourced from reference TRBV7-6 and TRBJ2-7, is GAGVSQSPRYKVTKRGQDVALRCDPISGHVSLYWYRQALGQGPEFLTYFNYEAQQDKSGLPNDRFSAERPEGSISTLTIQRTEQRDSAMYRCASSPLAESYEQYFGPGTRLTVT.

This clonotype was observed at least ten times. The V and J genes are TRBV11-2 and TRBJ2-7, with D tentatively TRBD2 (6 bases). Germline CDR1 is SGHAT and CDR2 is FQNNGV. This CDR3 comprises 17 residues. The V and J ends lost 0 bases and 3 bases respectively, with 18 bases between them. DNA for the CDR3: TGTGCCAGCAGCTTAGATCTTCGGGGGAGCTCCCTCTACGAGCAGTACTTC. It translates to CASSLDLRGSSLYEQYF. Full variable domain (outside the CDR3, taken from reference TRBV11-2 and TRBJ2-7): EAGVAQSPRYKIIEKRQSVAFWCNPISGHATLYWYQQILGQGPKLLIQFQNNGVVDDSQLPKDRFSAERLKGVDSTLKIQPAKLEDSAVYLCASSLDLRGSSLYEQYFGPGTRLTVT.

V gene TRBV12-5 combines with J gene TRBJ2-2, with 8 nucleotides matching TRBD1. The germline gives CDR1 LGHNT, CDR2 FRNRAP. This CDR3 region has 17 residues. After removal of 0 bases from V and 7 bases from J, the junction contained 10 bases not matched to a gene. Here the CDR3 reads CASGLVPGQGLSGELFF. The CDR3 DNA sequence: TGTGCTAGTGGTTTGGTACCCGGACAGGGCTTGAGCGGGGAGCTGTTTTTT.

This clonotype was found a few times. Germline is not matched at one junction end, which may reflect a read error. CDR3: CASSPTQGWSTEVFF. As DNA, the CDR3 is TGTGCCAGCAGTCCCACACAGGGGTGGAGCACTGAAGTTTTCTTT. The J gene is TRBJ1-1, the V gene TRBV28; 7 bases are a match to TRBD1. The CDR3 is 15 residues long. The germline CDR1 and CDR2 sequences are MDHEN and SYDVKM.

This chain joins TRBV5-1 and TRBJ1-2; TRBD1 is a possible D gene (5 bases). The CDR3 is made up of 15 amino acids. Germline-derived CDR1 and CDR2 are SGHRS and YFSETQ. V dropped 4 bases and J dropped 8 bases, with 21 bases sitting between them. The CDR3 loop reads CASSGGTPKPGGYTF. CDR3 nucleotides: TGCGCCAGCAGCGGCGGGACTCCAAAACCCGGGGGCTACACCTTC.

This clonotype has at least ten counts. The gene calls are TRBV3-1 and TRBJ2-5; tentative D call: TRBD2 (6 bases). The germline V and J ends were trimmed by 0 bases and 5 bases, with 19 bases remaining between them. Germline CDR1 reads LGHDT; CDR2 reads YNNKEL (reference sequence). The CDR3 runs 17 residues. CDR3 DNA: TGTGCCAGCAGCCAAGATAGCGGCAGGGCGGGCAGGGAGACCCAGTACTTC. This encodes CASSQDSGRAGRETQYF.

This clonotype has a count of ten or more. The gene calls are TRBV20-1 and TRBJ2-7; D might be TRBD2 (6 bases). Germline V gene lookup returns CDR1 DFQATT and CDR2 SNEGSKA (reference sequence). Trimming took off 4 bases at V and 4 bases at J, with 17 bases between the two ends. The CDR3 is made up of 14 amino acids. As DNA, the CDR3 is TGCAGTGCTACTGGGGGGAGCGTCGGTTACGAGCAGTACGTC. It is translated as CSATGGSVGYEQYV.

A word on this clonotype: An end of the junction differs from the germline gene, which may be a read error. The chain carries TRBV5-1 and TRBJ2-7, with TRBD1 as a possible D gene (5 bases). The CDR3 totals 14 residues. Germline V gives CDR1 SGHRS, CDR2 YFSETQ. CDR3 region: CASSLEGLLQRLNF. The CDR3 DNA reads TGCGCCAGCAGCTTGGAGGGGTTGTTGCAGCGCCTTAACTTC.

V usage is TRBV24-1 and J usage is TRBJ2-1, with 8 bases that match TRBD1. V dropped 4 bases and J dropped 1; count of bases not matched to a gene: 5. CDR1 is KGHDR and CDR2 is SFDVKD in the germline V gene. CDR3 size: 16 residues. CDR3 region: CATSETGVMSYNEQFF. In DNA, the CDR3 is TGTGCCACCAGTGAGACAGGGGTGATGTCCTACAATGAGCAGTTCTTC.

The V gene is TRBV14, the J gene TRBJ1-1; D gene uncertain. Per germline, CDR1 SGHDN and CDR2 FVKESK. The CDR3 spans 13 residues. The V end was cut by 4 bases, the J end by 4 bases, with 10 bases between. The CDR3 coding sequence is TGTGCCAGCAGCCTTTATGCCGGCACTGAAGCTTTCTTT. Its protein product is CASSLYAGTEAFF.

This clonotype was counted ten times or more. This sequence joins TRBV19 and TRBJ1-5, with D uncertain. The CDR3 length is 13 residues. V was clipped by 7 bases and J by 0 bases, with 7 bases between them. Germline CDR1 is LNHDA and CDR2 is SQIVND (reference sequence). The CDR3: CASTGYSNQPQHF. The CDR3 DNA is TGTGCCAGTACCGGATATAGCAATCAGCCCCAGCATTTT.